This TCR beta chain was documented in a study of T cell responses to AZD1222 COVID-19 vaccine. About the study: Pooled in the analysis were second doses at about 4 or about 12 weeks.

Per germline, CDR1 MNHEY and CDR2 SVGAGI. Trimming removed 2 bases from V and 4 bases from J, with 14 bases in between. The CDR3 runs 15 residues. Points from the study as a whole: Among vaccine-associated CD4 TCRs, coverage spanned spike, with dominance at 160-218 and 743-854. Receipt of two AZD1222 doses was followed by a rise in Spike-specific TCR breadth and depth. Reports say nearly half of spike-specific TCRs go after unmutated variant regions.

As to this clone: What it binds is unknown.

TCRdb keeps only in-frame clones here, not all; method: immunoSEQ multiplex PCR. The repertoire has 140,000 to 150,000 clones, more than 70% of them found once; the top ten carry approximately 15%. The TCR was taken from an adult in good health. The rearrangement uses TRBV6-5 and TRBJ1-1; possible D gene TRBD1, 5 bases. Source: peripheral blood, taken on day 0 of AZD1222 vaccination. The CDR3, as DNA: TGTGCCAGCAGTTACGACGGGGCCTTGAGCACTGAAGCTTTCTTT. It specifies CASSYDGALSTEAFF.